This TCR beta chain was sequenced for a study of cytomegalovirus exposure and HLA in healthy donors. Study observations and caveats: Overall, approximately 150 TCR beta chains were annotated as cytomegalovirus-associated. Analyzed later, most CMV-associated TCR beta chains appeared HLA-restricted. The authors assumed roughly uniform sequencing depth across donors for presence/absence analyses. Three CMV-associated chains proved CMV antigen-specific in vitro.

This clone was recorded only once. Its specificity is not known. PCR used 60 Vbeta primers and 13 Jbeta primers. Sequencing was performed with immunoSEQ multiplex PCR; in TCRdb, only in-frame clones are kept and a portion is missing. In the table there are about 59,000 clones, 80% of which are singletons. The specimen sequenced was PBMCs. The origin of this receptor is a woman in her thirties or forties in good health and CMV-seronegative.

The CDR3 DNA reads as TGTGCCAGCAGTCCCGGGGACAGGGCCCCAGATACGCAGTATTTT. This encodes CASSPGDRAPDTQYF. The chain joins TRBV6-4 to TRBJ2-3, with 9 positions matching TRBD1. CDR3 size: 15 residues. J gave up 4 bases and V 5 bases, and 7 bases lay outside the gene matches. Germline V gene data show CDR1 as MRHNA and CDR2 as SNTAGT.